One and the same sample provided the 5 T cell receptor beta chains below, sequenced in a study of T cell responses to AZD1222 COVID-19 vaccine. The table came from immunoSEQ multiplex PCR; TCRdb's copy has only in-frame clones and leaves some out. The data show more than 150,000 clones, about 89% seen once. Specimen: peripheral blood, collected on day 0 of MenACWY control vaccination. Receptor source: an adult in good health.

The V call is TRBV27, the J call TRBJ2-7; 10 bases are shared with TRBD1. Trimming removed 5 bases from V and 3 bases from J; junction bases left unmatched: 7. The CDR3 is 15 residues long. CDR1 and CDR2 from the germline V gene are MNHEY and SMNVEV (reference sequence). DNA of the CDR3: TGTGCCAGCAGTCGGGGGACAGGGGTGTTCTACGAGCAGTACTTC. This encodes CASSRGTGVFYEQYF.

The J gene is TRBJ2-5, the V gene TRBV9; D unclear. The length of the CDR3 is 14 residues. The germline V gene encodes CDR1 SGDLS and CDR2 YYNGEE. V was clipped by 0 bases and J by 1 base, with 7 bases between them. Here the CDR3 reads CASSVVVSQETQYF. The CDR3 nucleotides read TGTGCCAGCAGCGTAGTAGTCAGCCAAGAGACCCAGTACTTC.

V is TRBV19 and J is TRBJ2-2, with 8 positions matching TRBD1. This CDR3 is 14 amino acids long. J was trimmed by 4 bases and V by 6 bases; bases with no gene match: 4. Looked up from germline, CDR1 is LNHDA and CDR2 is SQIVND (reference sequence). CDR3 in DNA: TGTGCCAGTAGGCAGGGGGCGGCCACCGGGGAGCTGTTTTTT. It codes for CASRQGAATGELFF.

The gene calls are TRBV3-1 (or the pseudogene TRBV3-2) and TRBJ1-6; maybe TRBD1 (6 bases). CDR3 length: 16 residues. The germline V and J ends were trimmed by 5 bases and 4 bases, with 15 bases remaining between them. Germline lookup yields CDR1 LGHDT and CDR2 YNNKEL (reference sequence). The CDR3 DNA reads TGTGCCAGCAGCAGTACTCGGGACACATATAATTCACCCCTCCACTTT. This translates into CASSSTRDTYNSPLHF.

J is TRBJ2-5 and V is TRBV20-1; the D gene is possibly TRBD1 (6 bases). The CDR3 totals 11 residues. The germline V gene encodes CDR1 DFQATT and CDR2 SNEGSKA (reference sequence). V lost 6 bases to trimming and J lost 9 bases, with 14 bases between them. CDR3 loop: CSAKQQGPQYF. Written as DNA, the CDR3 is TGCAGTGCGAAACAACAGGGACCCCAGTACTTC.